This T cell receptor (beta chain) derives from a study of CD8+CD57+ T cells in acquired aplastic anemia (dated by TCRdb to between 2018 and 2020). Study-wide context: A mean of roughly 2.9 ug of DNA, ranging from about 0.2 to 27.4 ug, was extracted from sorted CD4+ and CD8+ cells. Mean read counts for healthy donor samples were 9 million to 10.8 million for CD4+ cells and about 12 million for CD8+ cells. Study-level results and caveats: Patients and healthy controls showed no significant difference in CD8+ Simpson's diversity (P=0.060). Although around 30 CD8+ CDR3 sequences were shared by patients and controls, these sequences appeared highly expressed in patients and within the immunodominant clones of patients.

In the study, sorted CD4+ and CD8+ blood T cells from patients with severe aplastic anemia and from healthy subjects underwent deep sequencing of TCR repertoires. Ficoll-Paque density gradient centrifugation was used to isolate peripheral blood mononuclear cells. Before DNA was extracted, CD4+ and CD8+ T cells were sorted using either FACS or magnetic beads. As concerns this clonotype: The antigen it binds to is not known. No base-level quality is on record; no much larger clone is a single base apart.

V gives up 0 bases and J gives up 1 base, and the segment between their germline ends measures 7 bases. The germline V gene provides CDR1 SGHRS and CDR2 YFSETQ. The CDR3 has 15 amino acids, counting the end cysteine and phenylalanine. Left in the record is the CDR3 DNA by itself, 45 bases read in frame from the first base. Genomic DNA served as template for TCR beta VDJ combination and CDR3 sequence profiling. TCR repertoire sequencing was run on an Illumina HiSeq 2000. The study's processing was this. Repertoires were assessed using TRBV/TRBJ rearrangement plots, CDR3 size and DJ length profiles, and Simpson's diversity index. The most abundant DNA sequence in the deep sequencing data was taken as the immunodominant clone. CDR3 amino acid sequences were screened for sharing across subjects and compared with published repertoires and the VDJdb database. In-frame beta chains were kept once TCRdb had trimmed the public reads at Q25 with fastp and called clones with MiXCR. Each entry merges the rows of one CDR3 protein and shows their most common DNA and genes. Here the V and J calls rest on TCRdb's processing, not on the authors' analysis. The sample contains 200,000 to 250,000 distinct CDR3 sequences, roughly 35% of them found a single time. 0.9% to 1.2% of the sample goes to the ten largest clones.

The sequence came from a human donor in good health, serving as a control. The V and J genes are TRBV5-1 and TRBJ2-2, with no confident D gene call. Source material: sorted CD4+, CD8+, or CD8+CD57+ T cells (not recorded which) from PBMCs. This receptor carries the CDR3 CASSLVMGNTGELFF. The DNA sequence is TGCGCCAGCAGCTTGGTTATGGGGAACACCGGGGAGCTGTTTTTT.